This T cell receptor (beta chain) appears in the sequencing data of a study of shared clonotypes between healthy human individuals. Note on this clone: Its antigen remains unknown.

The trim removed 0 bases at V and 3 bases at J, leaving 6 bases unmatched. The length of the CDR3 is 16 residues. Germline V gene data show CDR1 as SGHNT and CDR2 as YYREEE (reference sequence). In the authors' workflow: ImmunoSEQ gave junction-only sequences without quality scores, so filtering differed. The repertoire was sequenced with immunoSEQ multiplex PCR; TCRdb's copy has only in-frame clones and lacks some. The D gene and trimming were derived from the DNA, and the V and J assignments and clone size from that table. The data contain under 2.5 million clones, about 90% of them singletons. Subsets obtained from CD4+ cells comprised CD45RA+ naive and CD45RA-negative memory cells. Study results and limitations: In a few donors, around 5% of naive CD4 clonotypes appeared in common.

The sequence came from a man between 18 and 35 years old in good health. Some clones in this sample may be carry-over from other donors' samples. V and J are TRBV5-4 and TRBJ2-7; 10 nucleotides match TRBD1. The sample consisted of naive CD4+ T cells from PBMCs. The sample's subset: CD45RA+ positively selected. The CDR3 here is CASSLVGGTGVYEQYF. The DNA of the CDR3 is TGTGCCAGCAGCTTGGTGGGGGGGACAGGGGTCTACGAGCAGTACTTC.